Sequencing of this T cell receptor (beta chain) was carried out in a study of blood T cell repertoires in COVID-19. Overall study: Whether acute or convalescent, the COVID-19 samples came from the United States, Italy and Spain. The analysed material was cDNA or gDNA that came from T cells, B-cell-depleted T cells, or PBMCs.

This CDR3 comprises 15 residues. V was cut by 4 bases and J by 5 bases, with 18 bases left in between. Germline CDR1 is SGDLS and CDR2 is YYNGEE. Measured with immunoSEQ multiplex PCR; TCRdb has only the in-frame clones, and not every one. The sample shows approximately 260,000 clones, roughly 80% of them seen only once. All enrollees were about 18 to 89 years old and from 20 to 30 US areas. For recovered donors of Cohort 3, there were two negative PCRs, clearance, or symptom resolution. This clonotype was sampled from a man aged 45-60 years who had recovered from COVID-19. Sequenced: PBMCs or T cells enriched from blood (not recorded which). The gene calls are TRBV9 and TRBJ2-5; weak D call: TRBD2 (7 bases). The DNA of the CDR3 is TGTGCCAGCAGCACCCGTGGGGGGGGCGGGGAGACCCAGTACTTC. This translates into CASSTRGGGGETQYF.